This T cell receptor (beta chain) was documented in a study of glioma-infiltrating T cells after dendritic cell vaccination. The table came from immunoSEQ multiplex PCR; TCRdb's copy has only in-frame clones and leaves some out. The profile shows under 100,000 clones, 75% to 85% of them singletons. Before vaccination, two weeks after the third vaccination, and at progression, PBMC were collected. The CDR3 spans 16 residues. After removal of 0 bases from V and 5 bases from J, the junction contained 8 bases not matched to a gene. Germline CDR1 MNHEY, CDR2 SVGAGI. The sequence was obtained from a human donor with glioblastoma. This specimen consisted of blood, obtained before dendritic cell vaccination. The chain couples TRBV6-5 to TRBJ2-7, with TRBD2 identical over 9 bases. Here the CDR3 reads CASSYSMLAGRNEQYF. CDR3 coding DNA: TGTGCCAGCAGTTACTCGATGCTAGCGGGAAGGAACGAGCAGTACTTC.